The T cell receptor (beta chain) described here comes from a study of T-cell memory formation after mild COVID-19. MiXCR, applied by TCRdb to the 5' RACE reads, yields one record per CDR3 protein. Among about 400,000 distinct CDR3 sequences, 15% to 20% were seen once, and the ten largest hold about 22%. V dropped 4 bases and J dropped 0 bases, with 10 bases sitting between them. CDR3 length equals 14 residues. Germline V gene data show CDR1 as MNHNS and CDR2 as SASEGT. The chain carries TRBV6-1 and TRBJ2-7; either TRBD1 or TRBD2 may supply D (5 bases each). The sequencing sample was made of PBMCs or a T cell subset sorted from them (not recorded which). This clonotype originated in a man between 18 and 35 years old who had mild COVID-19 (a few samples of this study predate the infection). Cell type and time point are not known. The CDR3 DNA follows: TGTGCCAGCAGTGTTTATGGGGGCTCCTACGAGCAGTACTTC. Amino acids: CASSVYGGSYEQYF.